Here is one T cell receptor (beta chain) with its context. Antigen specificity is unknown. This sample stems from a study of regulatory T cells. General study results and limits: In patients, unique TRB V-J pairs were restricted and V/J usage skewed, especially in Tregs. In CD3G-deficient patients, conventional CD4+ T cells were enriched for hydrophobic CDR3 residues at positions 6 and 7.

The primer mix had 52 TRBV and 13 TRBJ primers. The table came from immunoSEQ multiplex PCR; TCRdb's copy has only in-frame clones and leaves some out. The sample lists roughly 30,000 clones; 85% to 95% were seen once. All CD3G-deficient patients showed autoimmunity, more severe in two. Patients, 2 to 39 years old, had expanded memory T-cell proportions. Sorting split CD4+ cells into CD25-high CD127-low Tregs and CD25-low CD127-high conventional T cells. Germline V gene sequence: CDR1 DFQATT, CDR2 SNEGSKA (reference sequence). Trimming stripped 1 base from V and 8 bases from J, with 5 bases between. The CDR3 loop spans 11 amino acids.

This chain connects TRBV20-1 to TRBJ1-4; D uncertain. The clonotype was recovered from a person between 18 and 35 years old with CD3G deficiency. Sequences were obtained from conventional CD4+ T cells sorted from blood. The CDR3 loop is CSARVREKLFF. In DNA form, the CDR3 reads TGCAGTGCTAGAGTACGGGAAAAACTGTTTTTT.